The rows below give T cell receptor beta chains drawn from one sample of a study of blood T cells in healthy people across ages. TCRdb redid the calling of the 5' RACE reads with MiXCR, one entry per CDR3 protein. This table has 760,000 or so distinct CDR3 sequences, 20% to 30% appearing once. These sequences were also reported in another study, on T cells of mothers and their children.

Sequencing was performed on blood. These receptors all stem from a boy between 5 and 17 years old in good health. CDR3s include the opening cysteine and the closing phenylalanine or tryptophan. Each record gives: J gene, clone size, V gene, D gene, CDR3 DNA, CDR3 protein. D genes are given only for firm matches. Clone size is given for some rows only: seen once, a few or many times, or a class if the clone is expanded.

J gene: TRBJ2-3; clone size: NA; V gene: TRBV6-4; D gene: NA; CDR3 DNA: TGTGCCAGCAGCGCGGGGGCGGGGACAGATACGCAGTATTTT; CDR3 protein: CASSAGAGTDTQYF
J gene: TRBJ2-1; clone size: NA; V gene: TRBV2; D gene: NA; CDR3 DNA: TGTGCCAGCAGTGAATATCGGGGCTCCTACAATGAGCAGTTCTTC; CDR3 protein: CASSEYRGSYNEQFF
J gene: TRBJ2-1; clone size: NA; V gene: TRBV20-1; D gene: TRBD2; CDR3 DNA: TGCAGTGCTAATAGCGGGGGGAATCCTAATGAGCAGTTCTTC; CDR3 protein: CSANSGGNPNEQFF
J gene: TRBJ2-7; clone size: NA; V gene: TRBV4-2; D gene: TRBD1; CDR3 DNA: TGTGCCAGCAGCCAAGTATCTACAGGGGGCCTCTACGAGCAGTACTTC; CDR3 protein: CASSQVSTGGLYEQYF
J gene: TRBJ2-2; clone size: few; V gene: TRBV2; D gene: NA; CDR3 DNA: TGTGCCAGCAGAATAGGAAGGGCCGGGGAGCTGTTTTTT; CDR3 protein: CASRIGRAGELFF
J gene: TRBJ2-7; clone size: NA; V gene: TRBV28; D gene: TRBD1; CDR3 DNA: TGTGCCAGCAGTGGAGTCGACAGGGCCTACGAGCAGTACTTC; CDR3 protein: CASSGVDRAYEQYF
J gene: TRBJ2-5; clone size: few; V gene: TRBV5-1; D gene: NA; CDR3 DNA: TGCGCCAGCAGCTTCGGCGGATCAGCGGAGACCCAGTACTTC; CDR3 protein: CASSFGGSAETQYF
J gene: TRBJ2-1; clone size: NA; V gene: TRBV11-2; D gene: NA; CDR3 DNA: TGTGCCAGCAGCCACATCACTAGGCAAATTTCCTACAATGAGCAGTTCTTC; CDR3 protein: CASSHITRQISYNEQFF
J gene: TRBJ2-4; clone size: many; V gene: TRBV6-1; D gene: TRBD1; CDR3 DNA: TGTGCCAGCAGTGAAGCGCAGGGGGTGTCGGCCAAAAACATTCAGTACTTC; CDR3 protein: CASSEAQGVSAKNIQYF
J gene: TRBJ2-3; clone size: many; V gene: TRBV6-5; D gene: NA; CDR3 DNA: TGTGCCAGCAGTTCCACCACAGATACGCAGTATTTT; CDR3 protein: CASSSTTDTQYF
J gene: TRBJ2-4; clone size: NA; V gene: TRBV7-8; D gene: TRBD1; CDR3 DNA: TGTGCCAGCAGCTTACTCTGGGACAGATCACAAAACATTCAGTGCTTC; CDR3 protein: CASSLLWDRSQNIQCF
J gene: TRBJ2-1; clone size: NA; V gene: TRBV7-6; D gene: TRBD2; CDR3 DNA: TGTGCCAGCAGCTTAGCCCTAGCGGGGTCGTACAATGAGCAGTTCTTC; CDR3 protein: CASSLALAGSYNEQFF
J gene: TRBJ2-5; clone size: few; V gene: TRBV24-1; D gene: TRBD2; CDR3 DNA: TGTGCCACCAGTGATCTAGGACTAGGGCAAGAGACCCAGTACTTC; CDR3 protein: CATSDLGLGQETQYF
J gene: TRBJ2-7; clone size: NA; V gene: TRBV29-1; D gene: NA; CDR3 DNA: TGCAGCGTAAAGGGGGCTCTAGGACCGGGAGAAGCCTACGAGCAGTACTTC; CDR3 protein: CSVKGALGPGEAYEQYF
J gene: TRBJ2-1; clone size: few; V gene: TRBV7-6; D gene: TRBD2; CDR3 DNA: TGTGCCAGCACTACTAGCGGGGACAATGAGCAGTTCTTC; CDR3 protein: CASTTSGDNEQFF
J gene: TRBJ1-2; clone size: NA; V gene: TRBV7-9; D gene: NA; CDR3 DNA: TGTGCCAGCAGCTCCATCCGAGAAGGGTCACATGGCTACACCTTC; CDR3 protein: CASSSIREGSHGYTF
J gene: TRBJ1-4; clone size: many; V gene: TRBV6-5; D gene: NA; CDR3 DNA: TGTGCCAGCAGCCTAACTTGGGGGGCCCTGCGGGAAAAACTGTTTTTT; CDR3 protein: CASSLTWGALREKLFF
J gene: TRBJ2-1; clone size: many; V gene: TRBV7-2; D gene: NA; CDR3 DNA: TGTGCCAGCAGTTTAGGGGGTAGGGACGAGCAGTTCTTC; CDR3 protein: CASSLGGRDEQFF
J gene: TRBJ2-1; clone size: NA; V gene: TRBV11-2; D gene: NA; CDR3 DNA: TGTGCCAGCAGCCCCTCTTACGACAATGAGCAGTTCTTC; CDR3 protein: CASSPSYDNEQFF
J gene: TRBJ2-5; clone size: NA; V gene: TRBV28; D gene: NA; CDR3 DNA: TGTGCCAGCAAGGGGACGCAAGGCGGGACCCAGTACTTC; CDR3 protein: CASKGTQGGTQYF
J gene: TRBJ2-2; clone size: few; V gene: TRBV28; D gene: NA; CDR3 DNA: TGTGCCAGCAGTTTCCCGGGACATTCGAACACCGGGGAGCTGTTTTTT; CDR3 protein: CASSFPGHSNTGELFF
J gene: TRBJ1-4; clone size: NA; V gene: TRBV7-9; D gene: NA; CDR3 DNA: TGTGCCAGCAGCTTAGCGGGAATAGTGAATGAAAAACTGTTTTTT; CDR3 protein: CASSLAGIVNEKLFF
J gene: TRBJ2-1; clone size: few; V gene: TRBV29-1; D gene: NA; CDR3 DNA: TGCAGCGTCGTCCCGGAGGAGGGGCAGTCAAGCGAGCAGTTCTTC; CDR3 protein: CSVVPEEGQSSEQFF
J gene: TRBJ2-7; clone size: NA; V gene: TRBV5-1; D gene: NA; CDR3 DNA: TGCGCCAGCAGCTTGGAAACCGGGACGGAAGTTTACGAGCAGTACTTC; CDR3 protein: CASSLETGTEVYEQYF
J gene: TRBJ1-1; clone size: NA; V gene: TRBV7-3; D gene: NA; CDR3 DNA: TGTGCCCGCAGCTTATCCCAGGGCCCTGAAGCTTTCTTT; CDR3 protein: CARSLSQGPEAFF
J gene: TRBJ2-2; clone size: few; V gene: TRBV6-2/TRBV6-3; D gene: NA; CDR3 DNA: TGTGCCAGCAGCCCGGTATTCACCGGGGAGCTGTTTTTT; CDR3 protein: CASSPVFTGELFF
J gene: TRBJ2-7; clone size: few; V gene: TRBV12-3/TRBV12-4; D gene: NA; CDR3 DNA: TGTGCCAGCAGTTTAGCGGTGTGGGGGGAAGACTACGAGCAGTACTTC; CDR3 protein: CASSLAVWGEDYEQYF
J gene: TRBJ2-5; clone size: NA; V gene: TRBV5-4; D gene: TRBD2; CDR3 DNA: TGTGCCAGCAGCCTCGTAGAGATAGCGGGAGAGACCCAGTACTTC; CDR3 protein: CASSLVEIAGETQYF
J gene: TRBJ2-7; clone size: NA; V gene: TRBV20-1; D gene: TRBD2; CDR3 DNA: TGCAGTGCTAGGGGACTAGCGGGGGGGAGCTCCTACGAGCAGTACTTC; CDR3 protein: CSARGLAGGSSYEQYF
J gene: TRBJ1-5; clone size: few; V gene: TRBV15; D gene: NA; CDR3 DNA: TGTGCCACCAGCCAGGGTGGTGGGAATCAGCCCCAGCATTTT; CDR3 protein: CATSQGGGNQPQHF
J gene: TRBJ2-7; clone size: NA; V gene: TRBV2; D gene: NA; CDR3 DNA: TGTGCCAGCACCTTGAGGTCTTACGAGCAGTACTTC; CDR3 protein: CASTLRSYEQYF
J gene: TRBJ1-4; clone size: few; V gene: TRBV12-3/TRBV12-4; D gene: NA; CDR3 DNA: TGTGCCAGCAGCTACAGGAACGTTAATGAAAAACTGTTTTTT; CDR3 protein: CASSYRNVNEKLFF
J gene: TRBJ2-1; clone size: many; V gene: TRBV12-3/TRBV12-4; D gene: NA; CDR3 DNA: TGTGCCAGCAGTTTATCGGGAACCTACAATGAGCAGTTCTTC; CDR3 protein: CASSLSGTYNEQFF
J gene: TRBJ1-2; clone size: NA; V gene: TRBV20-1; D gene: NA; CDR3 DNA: TGCAGTGCTAAGACCGAGAACTATGGCTACACCTTC; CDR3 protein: CSAKTENYGYTF
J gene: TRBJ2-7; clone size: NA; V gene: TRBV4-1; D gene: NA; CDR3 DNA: TGCGCCAGCAGTTCGACAAGGGGAGTGAACGAGCAGTACTTC; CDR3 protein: CASSSTRGVNEQYF
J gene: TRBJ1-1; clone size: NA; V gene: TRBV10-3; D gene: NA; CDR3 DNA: TGTGCCATCAGTGGAATAGGGAACACTGAAGCTTTCTTT; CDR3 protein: CAISGIGNTEAFF